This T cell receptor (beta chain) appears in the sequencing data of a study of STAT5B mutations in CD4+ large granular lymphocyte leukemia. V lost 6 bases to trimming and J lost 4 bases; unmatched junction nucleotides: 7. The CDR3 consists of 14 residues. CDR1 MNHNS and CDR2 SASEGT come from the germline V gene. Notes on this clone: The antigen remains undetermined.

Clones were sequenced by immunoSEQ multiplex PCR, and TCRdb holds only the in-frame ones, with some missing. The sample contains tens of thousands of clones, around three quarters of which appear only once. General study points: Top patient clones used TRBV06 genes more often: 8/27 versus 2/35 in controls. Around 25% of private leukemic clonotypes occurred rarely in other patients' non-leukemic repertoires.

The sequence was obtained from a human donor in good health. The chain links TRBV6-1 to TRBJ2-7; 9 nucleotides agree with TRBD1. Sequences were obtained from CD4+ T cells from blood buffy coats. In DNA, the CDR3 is TGTGCCAGCAGAACCGGGACAGGGCGTTACGAGCAGTACTTC. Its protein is CASRTGTGRYEQYF.